This T cell receptor beta chain comes out of a study of blood T cell repertoires in COVID-19 (dated by TCRdb to the early 2020s). Regarding the complete study: Samples covering the acute and convalescent phases of COVID-19 were provided by collaborators in the United States, Italy and Spain. The prospective study material was composed of cDNA or gDNA derived from T cells, B-cell-depleted T cells, or PBMCs. Nearly every sample came with metadata listing a de-identified subject ID, COVID-19 status, age in years and sex. The repertoires were made available in a free public database intended to serve as a resource for research on the immune response to SARS-CoV-2. Where available, HLA class I and class II types were obtained from metadata supplied by the sample provider rather than from assay-based typing. Samples came from the ongoing ImmuneRACE study (first 160 participants) plus 1,254 subjects from 6 global collaborators. The dataset comprised deeply sampled blood TCRbeta repertoires from subjects exposed to, actively infected with, or recovered from COVID-19. Findings and caveats that apply to the study as a whole: The amount of clinical and demographic metadata varied by source and participant and was provided uncurated.

Each collaborating institution followed its own protocols to collect whole blood in K2EDTA tubes. For TCRbeta analysis, collaborators shipped samples as frozen whole blood, isolated PBMCs, or DNA extracted from either of those sample types. A word on this clone: It lacks a known antigen. The sample holds no much larger clone one base away, and base qualities are not on file.

TCRbeta CDR3 regions were amplified from genomic DNA by means of the immunoSEQ Assay, a bias-controlled multiplex PCR. The authors' pipeline ran thus. Nucleated cell counts per sample were estimated from amplification of reference gene primers within the assay. To quantify the absolute abundance of each unique TCRbeta CDR3 rearrangement, sequence reads were collapsed and filtered. Productive Simpson clonality was computed per sample as the square root of Simpson's diversity index over productive rearrangements. TCRdb provides this immuneACCESS table in a form limited to in-frame rearrangements. Some clones are lacking; in checked studies, under half of them reflect an unresolved V gene, and why the rest are absent is not known. V and J calls and clone size follow that table, whereas D and trimming were derived from the DNA. A total of 65,000 to 100,000 clones appear in this sample, roughly four fifths of them only once. Of the sample, roughly 13% falls within the top ten clones.

This receptor was identified in a human donor in a cohort sampled during active COVID-19. Sample: peripheral blood.

The DNA reads as follows: TGTGCCAGCAGCTCGGGACTTTCGGACGAGCAGTACTTC. Translated, it gives CASSSGLSDEQYF. The chain is encoded by TRBV4-2 joined to TRBJ2-7; TRBD2 is a possible D gene, resting on 6 matching bases. The junction carries 13 bases between V and J, which are trimmed by 5 bases and 5 bases respectively. Via the germline V gene, CDR1 is LGHNA and CDR2 YNFKEQ. The CDR3 has 13 amino acids, counting the end cysteine and phenylalanine. Here the CDR3 DNA is all that survives: 39 bases in frame from base 1.